The present TCR beta chain was sequenced within a study of blood T cells in healthy people across ages. Study results and caveats: More naive CD4+ cells and higher diversity marked long-lived donors relative to aged donors.

With respect to this clonotype: What it recognizes is unknown.

A J-beta primer mix and a sample-barcoded 5' primer were used in a second PCR of roughly 6 to 12 cycles. One entry per CDR3 protein results from TCRdb running MiXCR on the 5' RACE reads. The sample holds some 1.1 million distinct CDR3 sequences, around two fifths seen once. All donors came from Russia, were Caucasian and healthy, and spanned ages about 6 to 90. The sequenced sample consisted of blood. The sequence came from a man younger than 30 in good health.

The CDR3 DNA is TGTGCCAGCAGTTACTTGGGGGGAAACCAAGAGACCCAGTACTTC. The encoded protein is CASSYLGGNQETQYF. The chain carries TRBV6-2 or TRBV6-3 and TRBJ2-5; D possibly corresponds to TRBD2 (6 bases). CDR1 is MNHEY and CDR2 is SVGEGT in the germline V gene. This CDR3 is built from 15 residues. V was shortened by 1 base and J by 0 bases, with 9 bases between the two germline ends.